The present T cell receptor (beta chain) was sequenced within a study of blood T cell repertoires in COVID-19. About the research overall: From the United States, Italy and Spain came samples of acute and convalescent COVID-19. PBMCs, B-cell-depleted T cells, or T cells provided the cDNA or gDNA that made up the material.

As originally analysed: Reference gene primer amplification yielded estimated nucleated cell counts. This table comes from immunoSEQ multiplex PCR, and its TCRdb copy is limited to in-frame clones, with some not included. Clone size and V and J calls were adopted from that table, with D and trimming inferred from the DNA. The sample includes under 50,000 clones, around 90% seen only once; the top ten take approximately 1.5%. Germline V gives CDR1 LNHDA, CDR2 SQIVND (reference sequence). The CDR3 extends over 15 amino acids. The J segment lost 5 bases and the V segment lost 3 bases, leaving 7 bases of the junction unmatched.

The V gene is TRBV19, the J gene TRBJ1-5, with TRBD1 matching over 7 bases. Sequencing was carried out using peripheral blood. The TCR originated in a woman in her thirties or forties with acute or convalescent COVID-19. The CDR3 here is CASSIDGTEYQPQHF. In nucleotides, the CDR3 is TGTGCCAGTAGTATTGACGGGACAGAGTATCAGCCCCAGCATTTT. Supplemented by reference TRBV19 and TRBJ1-5, the full variable domain reads DGGITQSPKYLFRKEGQNVTLSCEQNLNHDAMYWYRQDPGQGLRLIYYSQIVNDFQKGDIAEGYSVSREKKESFPLTVTSAQKNPTAFYLCASSIDGTEYQPQHFGDGTRLSIL.